This T cell receptor (beta chain) was documented in a study of shared clonotypes between healthy human individuals. About the study: A couple of women and a few men aged 18 to 49 made up the donors.

Healthy HIV-negative adults without recent acute infections or vaccinations served as donors. Those who donated, Caucasian adults without exception, all lived in Nashville, Tennessee. General observations from the study: Lower generation probabilities were found for non-shared clonotypes than for those shared by all four donors.

The data were produced by immunoSEQ multiplex PCR, yet TCRdb's version contains in-frame clones alone and is incomplete. The sample lists nearly 1 million clones, 76% seen once, with about 1.5% in the top ten. Notes on this clone: What it binds is not known. A much larger clone lies one base from this, so it may be a read error.

The germline gives CDR1 SGHTA, CDR2 FQGNSA. This CDR3 spans 14 amino acids. Trimming took 2 bases from V and 7 from J; bases not matched to a gene: 2. This clonotype was obtained from a man aged 18 to 29 in good health. The specimen sequenced was memory CD4+ T cells sorted from blood. Subset in this sample: CD45RA-negative fraction. This sequence joins TRBV7-2 and TRBJ1-6; TRBD1 matches 7 bases. The CDR3 region is CASSLIQGNSPLHF. The CDR3 region has the DNA TGTGCCAGCAGCTTAATACAGGGGAATTCACCCCTCCACTTT.